This TCR beta chain was captured in a study of blood T cell repertoires in COVID-19. Overall study context: Acute and convalescent COVID-19 specimens originated in the United States, Italy and Spain. T cells, B-cell-depleted T cells, or PBMCs provided the cDNA or gDNA that served as material.

Per the authors' pipeline: Estimation of nucleated cell counts was performed using reference gene primer amplification. Only in-frame clones appear in the TCRdb table, and some are missing; sequencing was by immunoSEQ multiplex PCR. The V and J calls and clone size are taken from that table; D and trimming were inferred from the DNA. There are fewer than 200,000 clones in the sample; about 85% occur only once, and 0.8% to 1.2% lies in the top ten. J lost 12 bases, V lost 5 bases, and 6 bases had no gene match. The CDR3 contains 12 residues. CDR1 and CDR2 from the germline V gene are SGHTA and FQGNSA.

Sequences were obtained from peripheral blood. The sequence derives from a middle-aged man with acute or convalescent COVID-19. The chain employs TRBV7-2 and TRBJ2-1; the match to TRBD2 covers 8 bases. Here the CDR3 DNA reads TGTGCCAGCAGCCCTGCCGGGAGGGGGCAGTTCTTC. This gives the protein CASSPAGRGQFF.